This T cell receptor (beta chain) was captured by sequencing in a study of early stage breast cancer tumors. Study-wide findings and caveats: Blood repertoires resembled normal breast more than tumor. Chain pairing and CD4, CD8 or FOXP3 expression were not captured. Tumors had about 2.3-fold higher T cell density than normal breast.

Blood replicates held 0.5 ug DNA, tumor or normal breast approximately 1.5 ug, two each. Sequencing used immunoSEQ multiplex PCR; TCRdb keeps in-frame clones, though not all of them. The sample includes thousands of clones, around 68% of them seen just once. Note on this clone: No antigen is known for it.

The CDR3 extends over 15 amino acids. Per germline, CDR1 SGHRS and CDR2 YFSETQ. V was pared by 7 bases and J by 5 bases, with 22 bases between. The rearrangement joins TRBV5-1 to TRBJ2-7, with D tentatively TRBD2 (6 bases). The source material was breast tumor tissue. This clonotype originated in a person aged 40 to 49 with breast cancer. The CDR3 here is CASRTRSGWEDEQYF. DNA for the CDR3: TGCGCCAGCCGGACAAGGTCGGGGTGGGAGGACGAGCAGTACTTC.